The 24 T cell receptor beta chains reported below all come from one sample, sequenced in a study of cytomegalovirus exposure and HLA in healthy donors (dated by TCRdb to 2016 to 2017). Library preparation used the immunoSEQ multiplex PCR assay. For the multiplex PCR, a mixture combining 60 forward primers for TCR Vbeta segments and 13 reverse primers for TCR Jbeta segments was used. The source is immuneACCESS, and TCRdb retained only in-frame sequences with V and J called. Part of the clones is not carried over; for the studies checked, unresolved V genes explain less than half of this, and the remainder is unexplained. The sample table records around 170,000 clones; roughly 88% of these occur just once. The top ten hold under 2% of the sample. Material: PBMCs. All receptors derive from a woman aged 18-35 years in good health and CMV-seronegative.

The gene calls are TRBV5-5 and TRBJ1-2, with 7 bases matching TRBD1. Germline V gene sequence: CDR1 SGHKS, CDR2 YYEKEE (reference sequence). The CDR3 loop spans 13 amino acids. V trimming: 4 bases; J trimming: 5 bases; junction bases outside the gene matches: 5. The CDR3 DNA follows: TGTGCCAGCAGCAACGGACAGGATTATGGCTACACCTTC. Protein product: CASSNGQDYGYTF.

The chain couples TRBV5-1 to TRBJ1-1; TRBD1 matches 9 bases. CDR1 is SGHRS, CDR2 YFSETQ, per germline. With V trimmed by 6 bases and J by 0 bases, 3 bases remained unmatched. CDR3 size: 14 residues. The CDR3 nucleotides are TGCGCCAGCAACGGACAGGGGATGAACACTGAAGCTTTCTTT. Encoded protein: CASNGQGMNTEAFF. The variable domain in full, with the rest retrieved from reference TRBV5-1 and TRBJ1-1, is KAGVTQTPRYLIKTRGQQVTLSCSPISGHRSVSWYQQTPGQGLQFLFEYFSETQRNKGNFPGRFSGRQFSNSRSEMNVSTLELGDSALYLCASNGQGMNTEAFFGQGTRLTVV.

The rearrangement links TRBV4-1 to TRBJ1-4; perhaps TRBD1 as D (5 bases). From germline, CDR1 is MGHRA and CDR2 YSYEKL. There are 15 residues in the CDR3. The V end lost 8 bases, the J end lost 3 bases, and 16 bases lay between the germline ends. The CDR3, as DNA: TGCGCCAGCGGCCCCCGCCAGGGATCTAATGAAAAACTGTTTTTT. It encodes CASGPRQGSNEKLFF.

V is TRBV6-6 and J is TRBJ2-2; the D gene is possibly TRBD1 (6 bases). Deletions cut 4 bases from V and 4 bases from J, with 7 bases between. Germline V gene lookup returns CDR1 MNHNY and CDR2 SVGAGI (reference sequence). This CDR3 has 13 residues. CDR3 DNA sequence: TGTGCCAGCAGTTCAGGGGTCACCGGGGAGCTGTTTTTT. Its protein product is CASSSGVTGELFF.

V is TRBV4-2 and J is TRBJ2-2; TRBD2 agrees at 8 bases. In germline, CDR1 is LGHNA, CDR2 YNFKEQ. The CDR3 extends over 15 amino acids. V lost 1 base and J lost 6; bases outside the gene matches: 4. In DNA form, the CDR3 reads TGTGCCAGCAGCCAAGCGGGGGGGACTGCCGGGGAGCTGTTTTTT. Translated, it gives CASSQAGGTAGELFF.

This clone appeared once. DNA for the CDR3: TGTGCCAGCAGAGGGGGCAGCAGCTACGAGCAGTACTTC. Its protein is CASRGGSSYEQYF. The J gene is TRBJ2-7, the V gene TRBV6-5; 7 nucleotides line up with TRBD1. Germline lookup yields CDR1 MNHEY and CDR2 SVGAGI. This CDR3 contains 13 residues. Losses at the gene ends were 6 bases for V and 3 bases for J; bases not matched to a gene: 5.

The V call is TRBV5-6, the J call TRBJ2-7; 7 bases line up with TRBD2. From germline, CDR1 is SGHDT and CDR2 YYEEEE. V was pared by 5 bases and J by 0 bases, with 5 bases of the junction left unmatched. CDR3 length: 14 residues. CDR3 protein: CASRTSASSYEQYF. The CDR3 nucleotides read TGTGCCAGCAGAACTAGCGCGAGCTCCTACGAGCAGTACTTC.

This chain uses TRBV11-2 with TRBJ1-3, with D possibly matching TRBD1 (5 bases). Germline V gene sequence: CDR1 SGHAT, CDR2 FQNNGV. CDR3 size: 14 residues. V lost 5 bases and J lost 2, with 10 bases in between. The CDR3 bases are TGTGCCAGCAGCCGTCAGGGTCCTGGAAACACCATATATTTT. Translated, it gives CASSRQGPGNTIYF.

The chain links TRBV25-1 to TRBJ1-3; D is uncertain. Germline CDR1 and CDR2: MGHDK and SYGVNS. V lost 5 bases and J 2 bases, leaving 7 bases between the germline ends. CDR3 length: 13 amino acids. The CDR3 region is CASSRTTGNTIYF. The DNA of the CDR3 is TGTGCCAGCAGTCGCACTACTGGAAACACCATATATTTT.

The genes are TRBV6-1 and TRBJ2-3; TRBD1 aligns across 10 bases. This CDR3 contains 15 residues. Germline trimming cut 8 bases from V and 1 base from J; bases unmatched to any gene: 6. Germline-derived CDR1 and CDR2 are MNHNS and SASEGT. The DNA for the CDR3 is TGTGCCAGCCGATACGGGACAGGGGGCACAGATACGCAGTATTTT. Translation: CASRYGTGGTDTQYF.

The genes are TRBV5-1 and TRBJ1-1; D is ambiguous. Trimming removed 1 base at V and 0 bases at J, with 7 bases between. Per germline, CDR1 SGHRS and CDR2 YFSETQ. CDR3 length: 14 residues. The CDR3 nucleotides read TGCGCCAGCAGCTTGTCGGGTATGAACACTGAAGCTTTCTTT. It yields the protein CASSLSGMNTEAFF.

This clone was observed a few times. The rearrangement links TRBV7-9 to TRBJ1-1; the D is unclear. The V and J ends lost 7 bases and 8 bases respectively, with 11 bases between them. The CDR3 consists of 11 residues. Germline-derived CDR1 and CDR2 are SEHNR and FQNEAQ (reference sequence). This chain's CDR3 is CASTPLLEAFF. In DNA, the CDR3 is TGTGCCAGCACCCCTTTATTGGAAGCTTTCTTT. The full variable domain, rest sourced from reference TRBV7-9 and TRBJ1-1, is DTGVSQNPRHKITKRGQNVTFRCDPISEHNRLYWYRQTLGQGPEFLTYFQNEAQLEKSRLLSDRFSAERPKGSFSTLEIQRTEQGDSAMYLCASTPLLEAFFGQGTRLTVV.

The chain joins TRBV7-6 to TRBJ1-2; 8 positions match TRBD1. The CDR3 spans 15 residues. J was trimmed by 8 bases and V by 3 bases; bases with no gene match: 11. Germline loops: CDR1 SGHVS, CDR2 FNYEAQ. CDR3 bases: TGTGCCAGCAGCTTGAGAGGACAGGGAGGGTCCGGCTACACCTTC. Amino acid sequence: CASSLRGQGGSGYTF.

Here the CDR3 reads CASSFEEDTQYF. CDR3 in DNA: TGTGCCAGCAGCTTCGAGGAGGATACGCAGTATTTT. The V and J genes are TRBV7-9 and TRBJ2-3; the D is unclear. CDR1 and CDR2 (germline): SEHNR, FQNEAQ (reference sequence). The CDR3 contains 12 residues. V lost 3 bases, J lost 6 bases, and 7 bases lay in between.

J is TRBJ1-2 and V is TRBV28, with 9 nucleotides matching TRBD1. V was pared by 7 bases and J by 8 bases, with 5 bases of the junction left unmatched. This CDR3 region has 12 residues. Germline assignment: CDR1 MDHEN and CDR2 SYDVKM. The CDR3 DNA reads TGTGCCAGCAACGGACAGGGGCAAGGCTACACCTTC. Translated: CASNGQGQGYTF.

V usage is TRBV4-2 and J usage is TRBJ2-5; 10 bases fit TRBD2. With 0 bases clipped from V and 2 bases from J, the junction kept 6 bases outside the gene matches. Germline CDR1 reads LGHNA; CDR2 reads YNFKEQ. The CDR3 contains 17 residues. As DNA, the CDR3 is TGTGCCAGCAGCCAAGATGTGGCTAGCGGGGGACAAGAGACCCAGTACTTC. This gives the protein CASSQDVASGGQETQYF.

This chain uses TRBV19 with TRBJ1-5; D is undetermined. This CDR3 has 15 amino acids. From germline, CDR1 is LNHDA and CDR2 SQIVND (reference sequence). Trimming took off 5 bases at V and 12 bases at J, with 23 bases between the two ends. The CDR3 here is CASSSALAGVVYQHF. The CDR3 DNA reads TGTGCCAGTAGTTCCGCCCTGGCTGGAGTCGTTTACCAGCATTTT. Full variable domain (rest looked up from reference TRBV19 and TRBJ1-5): DGGITQSPKYLFRKEGQNVTLSCEQNLNHDAMYWYRQDPGQGLRLIYYSQIVNDFQKGDIAEGYSVSREKKESFPLTVTSAQKNPTAFYLCASSSALAGVVYQHFGDGTRLSIL.

CDR3: CASSQAGGPRGTQYF. In DNA form, the CDR3 reads TGCGCCAGCAGCCAAGCAGGTGGGCCCAGGGGGACCCAGTACTTC. The rearrangement links TRBV4-1 to TRBJ2-5; a weak D match, TRBD1 (6 bases). V dropped 1 base and J dropped 7 bases, with 16 bases sitting between them. This CDR3 contains 15 residues. Germline loops: CDR1 MGHRA, CDR2 YSYEKL.

The CDR3 spells CATLSGQGAEAFF. CDR3 in DNA: TGTGCCACCCTAAGCGGGCAGGGGGCTGAAGCTTTCTTT. This chain uses TRBV6-6 with TRBJ1-1; 7 bases fit TRBD1. Losses at the gene ends were 10 bases for V and 6 bases for J; bases not matched to a gene: 11. Germline V gene sequence: CDR1 MNHNY, CDR2 SVGAGI (reference sequence). This CDR3 has 13 residues.

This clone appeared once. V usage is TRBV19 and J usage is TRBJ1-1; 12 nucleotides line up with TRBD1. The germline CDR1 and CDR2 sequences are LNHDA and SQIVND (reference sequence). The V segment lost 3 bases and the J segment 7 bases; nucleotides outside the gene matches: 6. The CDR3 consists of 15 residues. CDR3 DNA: TGTGCCAGTAGTATTAGGGGACAGGGGGCGGGTGAAGCTTTCTTT. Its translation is CASSIRGQGAGEAFF.

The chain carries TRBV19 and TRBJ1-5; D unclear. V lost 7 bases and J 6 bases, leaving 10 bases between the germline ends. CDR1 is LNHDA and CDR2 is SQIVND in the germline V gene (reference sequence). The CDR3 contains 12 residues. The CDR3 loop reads CASMRVGQPQHF. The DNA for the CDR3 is TGTGCCAGTATGAGGGTGGGTCAGCCCCAGCATTTT.

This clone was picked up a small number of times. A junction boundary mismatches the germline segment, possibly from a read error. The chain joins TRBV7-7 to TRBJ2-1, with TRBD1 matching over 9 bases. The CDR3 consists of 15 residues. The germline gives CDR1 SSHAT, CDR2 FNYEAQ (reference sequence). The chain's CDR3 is CASSLGQGIFNEQFF. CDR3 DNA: TGTGCTAGCAGCTTGGGACAGGGTATCTTCAATGAGCAGTTCTTC.

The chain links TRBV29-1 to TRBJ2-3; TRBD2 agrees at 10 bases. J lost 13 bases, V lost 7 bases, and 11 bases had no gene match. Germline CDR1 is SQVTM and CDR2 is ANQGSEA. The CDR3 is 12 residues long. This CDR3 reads CSAEYVGTSEYF. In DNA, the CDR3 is TGCAGCGCAGAGTATGTTGGGACTAGCGAGTATTTT.

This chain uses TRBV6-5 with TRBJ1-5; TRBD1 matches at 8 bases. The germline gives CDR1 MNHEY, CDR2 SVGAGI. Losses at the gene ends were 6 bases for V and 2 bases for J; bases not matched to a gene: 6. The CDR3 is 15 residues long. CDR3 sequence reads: CASRPPGQGNQPQHF. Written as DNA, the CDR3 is TGTGCCAGCAGGCCGCCGGGACAGGGCAATCAGCCCCAGCATTTT.